The 22 T cell receptor beta chains listed next were all sequenced from one sample in a study of tumor and adjacent non-tumor tissue in lung cancer. A modified ARM-PCR protocol with three rounds of nested PCR amplified TCRbeta. A single record per CDR3 protein comes from TCRdb applying MiXCR to the multiplex PCR reads. This table has about 90,000 distinct CDR3 sequences, more than 75% appearing once. This sample's RNA came from whole unsorted tissue. This non-tumor lung sample came from over 3 cm beyond the tumor edge. Sequencing was done on a sample of distant non-tumor lung tissue. All receptors come from a woman aged 45 to 65 with non-small cell lung cancer.

About this clonotype itself: Relative to the germline gene, one junction end is altered; a read error may explain this. This sequence joins TRBV11-2 and TRBJ1-1; perhaps TRBD1 as D (5 bases). The V gene's germline CDR1 is SGHAT and CDR2 FQNNGV. CDR3 length: 14 residues. CDR3 bases: TGTGCCAACAGCTTCCTCCTCCAGGGAACCGAAGCTTTCTTT. Protein sequence: CANSFLLQGTEAFF.

This clonotype was observed a handful of times. The junction and the germline gene differ at one end; a read error may be behind it. The CDR3 spells CASSPTFRLAGAVDTRYF. Written as DNA, the CDR3 is TGTGCCAGCAGCCCTACTTTCCGACTAGCGGGAGCAGTGGATACGCGGTATTTT. The chain combines TRBV7-8 with TRBJ2-3; the match to TRBD2 covers 12 bases. This CDR3 is 18 amino acids long. CDR1 is SGHVS and CDR2 is FQNEAQ in the germline V gene.

This clonotype came up once. The germline gene is not matched at one end of the junction; a read error may be the cause. Written as DNA, the CDR3 is TGCGCCAGCAGCCCTCGACATCTTTTCAGTGAGCAGTTCTTC. It specifies CASSPRHLFSEQFF. This chain uses TRBV6-6 with TRBJ2-1, with D hard to call. There are 14 residues in the CDR3. The germline gives CDR1 MNHNY, CDR2 SVGAGI (reference sequence).

The rearrangement uses TRBV29-1 and TRBJ1-1; D remains ambiguous. In germline, CDR1 is SQVTM, CDR2 ANQGSEA. CDR3 length: 15 amino acids. CDR3 bases: TGCGGCGGCATGACCTGCGGGCAGGCGAACACTGAAGCTTTCTTT. Amino acid sequence: CGGMTCGQANTEAFF.

This clonotype was recorded once. An end of the junction differs from the germline gene, which may be a read error. The chain recombines TRBV5-1 with TRBJ2-3; 8 bases align to TRBD2. CDR3 length equals 13 residues. The germline CDR1 and CDR2 sequences are SGHRS and YFSETQ. The CDR3 spells CANSFGGGDKQYF. CDR3 DNA: TGCGCCAACAGCTTCGGGGGGGGAGATAAGCAGTATTTT.

Concerning this clonotype: One end of the junction fails to match germline, which may point to a read error. V gene TRBV10-3 combines with J gene TRBJ2-2; 7 bases are shared with TRBD1. Per germline, CDR1 ENHRY and CDR2 SYGVKD. The CDR3 has 18 residues. CDR3 bases: TGTGCCATCAGTGCGCGACAGGGATGCAGGACCTACACCGGAGAGCTGTTCTTT. This translates into CAISARQGCRTYTGELFF.

Remarks on this clonotype: The junction departs from germline at one end; a sequencing error may be responsible. The chain couples TRBV29-1 to TRBJ2-7; TRBD2 matches 10 bases. The CDR3 has 14 amino acids. CDR1 SQVTM and CDR2 ANQGSEA come from the germline V gene. The CDR3 DNA follows: TGTAGCTTCATCAGCGGGAGGGCAGTCCACGAGGAGTACTTC. It encodes CSFISGRAVHEEYF.

V gene TRBV6-5 combines with J gene TRBJ2-1; D remains unclear. The CDR3 covers 17 residues. Per the germline V gene, CDR1 is MNHEY and CDR2 is SVGAGI. The CDR3 coding sequence is TGTACCAACAGTTACTCCTTTGCCACCAGCTCCTACAATGAGCAGTTCTTC. Protein: CTNSYSFATSSYNEQFF.

The table lists this clonotype with a count of one. The junction and the germline gene differ at one end; a read error may be behind it. The gene calls are TRBV7-8 and TRBJ1-1, with D possibly being TRBD1 (5 bases). Germline CDR1 reads SGHVS; CDR2 reads FQNEAQ. CDR3 length equals 14 residues. For the CDR3, the DNA is TGTGCCAACAGCTTACAGGTCTCTAGCATTGAAGCTTTCTTT. Amino acids: CANSLQVSSIEAFF.

The chain recombines TRBV6-6 with TRBJ2-1; D remains ambiguous. The ends were cut back, 1 base at V and 8 bases at J, with 9 bases in the middle. The CDR3 runs 13 residues. CDR1 and CDR2 (germline): MNHNY, SVGAGI (reference sequence). This CDR3 is CASSYFPGDEQFF. The CDR3 DNA is TGTGCCAGCAGTTACTTCCCTGGAGATGAGCAGTTCTTC.

This clonotype was picked up one time. CDR3 sequence (DNA): TGTGCCAGCACGACTAGCGGGAGCCGAGAGACCCAGTACTTC. It is translated as CASTTSGSRETQYF. The chain carries TRBV2 and TRBJ2-5; TRBD2 aligns across 12 bases. The V gene's germline CDR1 is SNHLY and CDR2 FYNNEI. V shed 7 bases, J shed 4 bases, and the junction held 4 bases outside the gene matches. The CDR3 covers 14 residues.

Concerning this clonotype: This clone may be a read error of a much larger clone one base away. This rearrangement joins TRBV20-1 to TRBJ2-5, with 7 nucleotides matching TRBD2. CDR1 and CDR2 from the germline V gene are DFQATT and SNEGSKA (reference sequence). CDR3 length: 14 residues. The CDR3 nucleotides are TGCGGTGCTAGGGCGGGAGACCCCGGGGAGACCCAGTACTTC. Translation: CGARAGDPGETQYF.

This clonotype was counted many times. The chain employs TRBV12-3 or TRBV12-4 and TRBJ2-4; D tentatively fits TRBD1 or TRBD2 (5 bases each). V dropped 3 bases and J dropped 4 bases, with 7 bases sitting between them. The CDR3 covers 13 residues. The CDR3 nucleotides read TGTGCCAGCAGTTTTGGGGGTAAAAACATTCAGTACTTC. It codes for CASSFGGKNIQYF.

As concerns this clonotype: The junction shows a germline mismatch at one end, possibly a read error. This chain uses TRBV11-2 with TRBJ2-3; maybe TRBD1 (7 bases). CDR3 length: 16 amino acids. The germline CDR1 and CDR2 sequences are SGHAT and FQNNGV. The CDR3 sequence: CASSSWGQLATDRQYF. Written as DNA, the CDR3 is TGTGCCAGCAGCTCGTGGGGACAGCTAGCGACAGATAGGCAGTATTTT.

Remarks on this clonotype: A read error may produce the germline difference seen at one junction end. This chain uses TRBV20-1 with TRBJ2-6, with D possibly matching TRBD1 (6 bases). CDR1 is DFQATT and CDR2 is SNEGSKA in the germline V gene (reference sequence). This CDR3 has 19 residues. The CDR3 DNA follows: TGCAGTGCTAGAGATGGTTCGATTTCAGGGGTCTCTGGGGGCAACGTCCTGACTTTC. This translates into CSARDGSISGVSGGNVLTF.

Concerning this clonotype itself: One junction end disagrees with the germline gene, perhaps due to a read error. V usage is TRBV12-3 or TRBV12-4 and J usage is TRBJ2-1; the D call may be TRBD1 or TRBD2 (5 bases each). This CDR3 is 15 amino acids long. CDR3 region: CVSSLFGTIDNEQSF. The CDR3 bases are TGTGTCAGCAGTTTATTTGGGACCATCGACAATGAGCAGTCCTTC.

With respect to this clonotype: The conserved phenylalanine or tryptophan normally closing the CDR3 is absent here, so this likely arose from a read error. The chain uses TRBV29-1 and TRBJ2-1; 10 bases are shared with TRBD2. The CDR3 runs to 13 residues. The germline CDR1 and CDR2 sequences are SQVTM and ANQGSEA. CDR3 nucleotides: TGTATCGCCAAGAAGCGGGAGGGAGGTGAGCAGTTCTCC. It codes for CIAKKREGGEQFS.

This chain joins TRBV6-6 and TRBJ2-3; D call uncertain. Germline CDR1 and CDR2: MNHNY and SVGAGI (reference sequence). The ends were cut back, 10 bases at V and 0 bases at J, with 14 bases in the middle. The CDR3 is 14 amino acids. CDR3 protein: CANTEENSTDTQYF. The CDR3 DNA reads as TGTGCCAACACCGAAGAGAATAGCACAGATACGCAGTATTTT.

A word on this clonotype: A much bigger clone sits one base away, suggesting this may be a read error. The CDR3 carries no conserved terminal phenylalanine or tryptophan, so it likely arises from a read error. The rearrangement uses TRBV28 and TRBJ2-5; TRBD1 matches 8 bases. The CDR3 totals 14 residues. V was clipped by 2 bases and J by 6 bases; unmatched bases: 5. CDR1 is MDHEN and CDR2 is SYDVKM in the germline V gene. CDR3 in amino acids: CASSLDQGAKTQYC. The CDR3 coding sequence is TGTGCCAGCAGTTTAGACCAGGGGGCAAAGACCCAGTACTGC.

Notes on this clonotype: A read error may produce the germline difference seen at one junction end. V usage is TRBV5-1 and J usage is TRBJ1-1; 8 bases are shared with TRBD1. CDR1 is SGHRS and CDR2 is YFSETQ in the germline V gene. CDR3 length equals 15 residues. CDR3 coding DNA: TGCGCCAGCAACTTGGACAGGGCGGGGAACACTGAAGCTTTCTTT. The encoded protein is CASNLDRAGNTEAFF.

This clonotype was counted a single time. This clone may be a read error of a much larger clone one base away. This sequence joins TRBV7-9 and TRBJ2-7; D unresolved. The CDR3 consists of 14 residues. The germline V and J ends were trimmed by 0 bases and 1 base, with 7 bases remaining between them. Germline loops: CDR1 SEHNR, CDR2 FQNEAQ (reference sequence). The CDR3 here is CASSLACGSYEQYF. The CDR3 DNA is TGTGCCAGCAGCTTAGCGTGCGGTTCCTACGAGCAGTACTTC.

CDR3 sequence: CASSQVFGSYSYEQYF. CDR3 bases: TGTGCCAGCAGCCAAGTATTCGGGTCCTATTCCTACGAGCAGTACTTC. This chain uses TRBV4-2 with TRBJ2-7; D is undetermined. The germline V gene has CDR1 LGHNA and CDR2 YNFKEQ. Trimming left V 1 base short and J 1 base short, with 14 bases between. CDR3 length: 16 amino acids.